Below are 18 T cell receptor beta chains sequenced from a single sample in a study of T-cell reconstitution after alpha-beta-depleted transplantation in children. Unique molecular identifiers were used to barcode this TCRbeta library. TCRdb called the PCR reads again in MiXCR, with one record for every CDR3 protein. The data show just over 350,000 distinct CDR3 sequences, roughly 14% seen once. The source was PBMCs, collected from the stem cell graft. The receptors were gathered from a human donor who donated a stem cell graft to a child with Fanconi anemia.

The CDR3 DNA follows: TGTGCCAGCAGCTCCGGTGGGGCCTCGGGAGAGACCCAGTACTTC. Translation: CASSSGGASGETQYF. The V gene is TRBV11-2, the J gene TRBJ2-5; maybe TRBD1 (5 bases). CDR1 and CDR2 (germline): SGHAT, FQNNGV. The V and J ends lost 4 bases and 4 bases respectively, with 16 bases between them. The length of the CDR3 is 15 residues. The full variable domain, in which reference TRBV11-2 and TRBJ2-5 provide the parts outside the CDR3, is EAGVAQSPRYKIIEKRQSVAFWCNPISGHATLYWYQQILGQGPKLLIQFQNNGVVDDSQLPKDRFSAERLKGVDSTLKIQPAKLEDSAVYLCASSSGGASGETQYFGPGTRLLVL.

The J gene is TRBJ2-1, the V gene TRBV7-2; D could derive from TRBD1 or TRBD2 (5 bases each). This CDR3 region has 13 residues. Looked up from germline, CDR1 is SGHTA and CDR2 is FQGNSA. V lost 5 bases and J 9 bases, leaving 14 bases between the germline ends. The CDR3 sequence: CASSPGTDREQFF. The CDR3 nucleotides read TGTGCCAGCAGCCCTGGGACCGACCGTGAGCAGTTCTTC.

The sample holds many counts of this clonotype. The gene calls are TRBV28 and TRBJ2-2; 11 positions agree with TRBD2. V lost 6 bases and J lost 5; bases outside the gene matches: 5. The CDR3 contains 15 residues. In germline, CDR1 is MDHEN, CDR2 SYDVKM. The CDR3 loop reads CASSRGLAETGELFF. The CDR3 DNA sequence: TGTGCCAGCAGCCGGGGACTAGCGGAGACCGGGGAGCTGTTTTTT.

This chain joins TRBV30 and TRBJ2-5, with D possibly being TRBD1 (6 bases). There are 11 residues in the CDR3. Germline lookup yields CDR1 GTSNPN and CDR2 SVGIG (reference sequence). Trimming stripped 7 bases from V and 5 bases from J, with 11 bases between. CDR3 in DNA: TGTGCCTCACAGGGATCGGAGACCCAGTACTTC. This sequence encodes CASQGSETQYF.

To note about this clonotype: The junction departs from germline at one end; a sequencing error may be responsible. The V call is TRBV28, the J call TRBJ2-5; TRBD1 matches 7 bases. CDR3 length equals 15 residues. The germline V gene encodes CDR1 MDHEN and CDR2 SYDVKM. In DNA form, the CDR3 reads TGTGCCACCAGTTACCCGGGACAGCTTCAAGAGACCCAGTACTTC. Its translation is CATSYPGQLQETQYF.

The chain uses TRBV5-1 and TRBJ2-3; 9 bases align to TRBD1. The CDR3 length is 15 residues. V trimming: 0 bases; J trimming: 3 bases; junction bases outside the gene matches: 2. The germline CDR1 and CDR2 sequences are SGHRS and YFSETQ. CDR3 DNA: TGCGCCAGCAGCTTGGGGACAGGGGTAACAGATACGCAGTATTTT. Residues: CASSLGTGVTDTQYF. Combining the CDR3 with reference TRBV5-1 and TRBJ2-3 gives the whole variable domain KAGVTQTPRYLIKTRGQQVTLSCSPISGHRSVSWYQQTPGQGLQFLFEYFSETQRNKGNFPGRFSGRQFSNSRSEMNVSTLELGDSALYLCASSLGTGVTDTQYFGPGTRLTVL.

This clonotype was observed many times. The rearrangement uses TRBV5-1 and TRBJ2-1; 8 positions agree with TRBD2. The CDR3 is made up of 13 amino acids. The junction had 6 bases not matched to a gene; V was cut back by 3 bases and J by 10 bases. CDR1 is SGHRS and CDR2 is YFSETQ in the germline V gene. The CDR3 DNA is TGCGCCAGCAGCTCAGAGGGACTAGGAGAGCAGTTCTTC. Its protein is CASSSEGLGEQFF.

The gene calls are TRBV18 and TRBJ2-1; 7 bases match TRBD1. V gave up 0 bases and J gave up 3 bases; unmatched junction bases: 8. The CDR3 has 17 residues. The germline gives CDR1 KGHSH, CDR2 LQKENI. Written as DNA, the CDR3 is TGTGCCAGCTCACCACCGTTCATGGACAGGTACTACAATGAGCAGTTCTTC. Its protein product is CASSPPFMDRYYNEQFF.

The rearrangement joins TRBV20-1 to TRBJ2-3; D remains ambiguous. This CDR3 is built from 12 residues. V was cut by 3 bases and J by 6 bases, with 10 bases left in between. In germline, CDR1 is DFQATT, CDR2 SNEGSKA (reference sequence). The CDR3 is CSASSMVDTQYF. The CDR3 nucleotides are TGCAGTGCTAGTTCTATGGTTGATACGCAGTATTTT.

This clonotype was detected many times. This chain uses TRBV12-3 or TRBV12-4 with TRBJ1-6; D gene uncertain. The V and J ends lost 3 bases and 1 base respectively, with 10 bases between them. This CDR3 is 16 amino acids long. The CDR3 reads CASSLDAGSYNSPLHF. In DNA, the CDR3 is TGTGCCAGCAGTTTGGACGCGGGTTCCTATAATTCACCCCTCCACTTT.

The chain has TRBV6-2 or TRBV6-3 and TRBJ2-7; tentative D call: TRBD2 (5 bases). Germline loops: CDR1 MNHEY, CDR2 SVGEGT. V shed 2 bases and J shed 6 bases, with 5 bases lying between them. This CDR3 has 11 residues. The CDR3 spells CASSYGGEQYF. The CDR3 DNA is TGTGCCAGCAGTTACGGAGGCGAGCAGTACTTC.

This clonotype was seen a handful of times. The V gene is TRBV5-1, the J gene TRBJ2-1, with 8 bases aligning to TRBD2. CDR3 length equals 14 residues. Germline CDR1 reads SGHRS; CDR2 reads YFSETQ. Germline trimming cut 4 bases from V and 8 bases from J; bases unmatched to any gene: 8. The DNA for the CDR3 is TGCGCCAGCAGCCGGGGGGGGGCGCAGGATGAGCAGTTCTTC. Translation: CASSRGGAQDEQFF.

This clonotype was picked up a small number of times. V and J are TRBV6-5 and TRBJ2-1, with 9 bases that match TRBD2. V trimming: 5 bases; J trimming: 7 bases; junction bases outside the gene matches: 9. Looked up from germline, CDR1 is MNHEY and CDR2 is SVGAGI. The CDR3 covers 15 residues. This CDR3 reads CASSRAGGPSNEQFF. CDR3 sequence (DNA): TGTGCCAGCAGTCGGGCGGGGGGGCCTTCAAATGAGCAGTTCTTC.

This clonotype was seen ten or more times. This chain joins TRBV5-6 and TRBJ2-3; D might be TRBD1 or TRBD2, each matching 5 bases. Trimming left V 4 bases short and J 10 bases short, with 22 bases between. CDR1 SGHDT and CDR2 YYEEEE come from the germline V gene. The CDR3 extends over 15 amino acids. The CDR3 DNA reads TGTGCCAGCAGCCCCAGAGGGGCCACCCCGGGCGCGCAGTATTTT. It is translated as CASSPRGATPGAQYF.

The sample holds many counts of this clonotype. V and J are TRBV6-5 and TRBJ2-1; TRBD1 agrees at 8 bases. Germline CDR1 and CDR2: MNHEY and SVGAGI. The ends lost 5 bases at V and 5 bases at J; junction bases unmatched: 11. The CDR3 has 16 residues. CDR3 residues: CASSPSTGVTNNEQFF. DNA for the CDR3: TGTGCCAGCAGTCCCTCGACAGGGGTTACCAACAATGAGCAGTTCTTC.

V usage is TRBV28 and J usage is TRBJ1-1; D possibly corresponds to TRBD1 (6 bases). Germline V CDR1 and CDR2: MDHEN, SYDVKM. The CDR3 loop spans 15 amino acids. Between the trimmed V and J ends, which lost 6 bases and 2 bases, there was a span of 16 bases. CDR3 bases: TGTGCCAGCAGGCCCTCAGGGGTTGGCAACACTGAAGCTTTCTTT. Translating it yields CASRPSGVGNTEAFF.

This clonotype has a count of ten or more. The chain recombines TRBV20-1 with TRBJ2-2; the match to TRBD2 covers 11 bases. V lost 4 bases and J lost 5; bases outside the gene matches: 9. Germline V gene data show CDR1 as DFQATT and CDR2 as SNEGSKA (reference sequence). The CDR3 consists of 16 residues. The CDR3 here is CSATVSGGEETGELFF. In nucleotides, the CDR3 is TGCAGTGCTACCGTTAGCGGGGGGGAGGAAACCGGGGAGCTGTTTTTT.

This clonotype appeared a few times. This chain joins TRBV9 and TRBJ2-5; D possibly uses TRBD1 or TRBD2 (5 bases each). This CDR3 is built from 13 residues. CDR1 SGDLS and CDR2 YYNGEE come from the germline V gene. Between the trimmed V and J ends, which lost 2 bases and 3 bases, there was a span of 8 bases. CDR3 coding DNA: TGTGCCAGCAGCGTCCGGGACGAAGAGACCCAGTACTTC. Translation gives CASSVRDEETQYF.